A single sample is the source of the 8 T cell receptor beta chains below, sequenced in a study of cytomegalovirus exposure and HLA in healthy donors. Primers included in the PCR were 60 Vbeta and 13 Jbeta primers. Data came from immunoSEQ multiplex PCR; TCRdb stores just in-frame clones and leaves some out. This table holds about 200,000 clones. Input material: PBMCs. The receptors were sampled from a boy aged 5-17 years in good health and CMV-seronegative.

V and J are TRBV11-2 and TRBJ2-2; 8 bases are shared with TRBD2. The V and J ends lost 1 base and 1 base, in that order; junction bases with no gene match: 2. The CDR3 sequence is 16 residues long. CDR1 is SGHAT, CDR2 FQNNGV, per germline. The CDR3 is CASSLAGGRNTGELFF. CDR3 sequence (DNA): TGTGCCAGCAGCTTAGCGGGGGGGCGGAACACCGGGGAGCTGTTTTTT.

The chain uses TRBV12-5 and TRBJ1-5; weak D call: TRBD1 (6 bases). This CDR3 comprises 16 residues. Trimming took off 7 bases at V and 0 bases at J, with 16 bases between the two ends. CDR1 and CDR2 (germline): LGHNT, FRNRAP. CDR3 region: CASDKWDTPSNQPQHF. Written as DNA, the CDR3 is TGTGCTAGTGACAAATGGGACACCCCTAGCAATCAGCCCCAGCATTTT. The full variable domain, its missing parts supplied by reference TRBV12-5 and TRBJ1-5, is DARVTQTPRHKVTEMGQEVTMRCQPILGHNTVFWYRQTMMQGLELLAYFRNRAPLDDSGMPKDRFSAEMPDATLATLKIQPSEPRDSAVYFCASDKWDTPSNQPQHFGDGTRLSIL.

The rearrangement links TRBV30 to TRBJ2-1; D remains unclear. V was shortened by 4 bases and J by 0 bases, with 10 bases between the two germline ends. The germline V gene encodes CDR1 GTSNPN and CDR2 SVGIG (reference sequence). This CDR3 has 14 residues. In nucleotides, the CDR3 is TGTGCCTGGACGACTCAAAGCTCCTACAATGAGCAGTTCTTC. Amino acids: CAWTTQSSYNEQFF. Variable domain in full (rest from reference TRBV30 and TRBJ2-1): SQTIHQWPATLVQPVGSPLSLECTVEGTSNPNLYWYRQAAGRGLQLLFYSVGIGQISSEVPQNLSASRPQDRQFILSSKKLLLSDSGFYLCAWTTQSSYNEQFFGPGTRLTVL.

The chain recombines TRBV27 with TRBJ1-5; a possible D gene is TRBD1 (5 bases). Between the trimmed V and J ends, which lost 8 bases and 2 bases, there was a span of 16 bases. Germline V gene sequence: CDR1 MNHEY, CDR2 SMNVEV (reference sequence). CDR3 size: 15 residues. The CDR3 protein is CASSLGGFGNQPQHF. Here the CDR3 DNA reads TGTGCCAGCTCACTGGGGGGTTTTGGCAATCAGCCCCAGCATTTT.

The chain uses TRBV7-9 and TRBJ2-7; 7 bases map to TRBD1. Germline CDR1 and CDR2: SEHNR and FQNEAQ (reference sequence). The CDR3 has 13 amino acids. V shed 5 bases, J shed 7 bases, and the junction held 8 bases outside the gene matches. The CDR3 protein is CASSRSGGSEQYF. The CDR3 region has the DNA TGTGCCAGCAGCCGTTCAGGGGGTAGTGAGCAGTACTTC.

The chain combines TRBV11-2 with TRBJ2-5, with D perhaps matching TRBD2 (5 bases). The CDR3 extends over 15 amino acids. Germline V gene data show CDR1 as SGHAT and CDR2 as FQNNGV. Between the trimmed V and J ends, which lost 5 bases and 6 bases, there was a span of 19 bases. As DNA, the CDR3 is TGTGCCAGCAGCCCGGAAGCGACTATCACGAAGACCCAGTACTTC. It specifies CASSPEATITKTQYF.

The J gene is TRBJ2-7, the V gene TRBV7-2, with 14 nucleotides matching TRBD2. Per the germline V gene, CDR1 is SGHTA and CDR2 is FQGNSA. There are 19 residues in the CDR3. The ends lost 2 bases at V and 2 bases at J; junction bases unmatched: 11. The CDR3 spells CASSLWRGGGLAGAYEQYF. Written as DNA, the CDR3 is TGTGCCAGCAGCTTATGGCGAGGTGGGGGACTAGCGGGGGCCTACGAGCAGTACTTC.

V and J are TRBV7-9 and TRBJ1-3; TRBD1 agrees at 10 bases. Germline CDR1 and CDR2: SEHNR and FQNEAQ (reference sequence). V lost 5 bases to trimming and J lost 0 bases; unmatched junction nucleotides: 13. The CDR3 consists of 19 residues. The CDR3 DNA follows: TGTGCCAGCAGCGGCACCGGGGGGGACAGGGGTTACTCTGGAAACACCATATATTTT. Its protein product is CASSGTGGDRGYSGNTIYF.